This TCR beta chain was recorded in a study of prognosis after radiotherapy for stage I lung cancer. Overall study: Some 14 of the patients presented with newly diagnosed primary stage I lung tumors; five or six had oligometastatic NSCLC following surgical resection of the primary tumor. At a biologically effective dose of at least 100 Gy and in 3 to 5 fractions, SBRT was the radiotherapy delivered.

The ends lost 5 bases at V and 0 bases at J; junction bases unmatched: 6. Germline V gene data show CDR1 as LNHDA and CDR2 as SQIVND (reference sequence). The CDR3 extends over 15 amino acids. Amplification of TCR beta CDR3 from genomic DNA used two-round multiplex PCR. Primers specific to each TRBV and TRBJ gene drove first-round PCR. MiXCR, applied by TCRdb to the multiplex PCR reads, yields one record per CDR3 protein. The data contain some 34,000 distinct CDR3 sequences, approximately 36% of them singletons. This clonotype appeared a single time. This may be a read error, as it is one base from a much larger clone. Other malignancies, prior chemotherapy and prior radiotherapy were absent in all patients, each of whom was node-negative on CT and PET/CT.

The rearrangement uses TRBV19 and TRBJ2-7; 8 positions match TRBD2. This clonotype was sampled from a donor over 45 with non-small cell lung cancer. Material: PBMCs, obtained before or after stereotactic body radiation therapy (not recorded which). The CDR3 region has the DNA TGTGCCAGTAGTGCCGGGGGGGTCTCCTCCTACGAGCAGTACTTC. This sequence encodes CASSAGGVSSYEQYF. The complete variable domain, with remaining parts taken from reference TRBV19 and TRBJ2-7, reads DGGITQSPKYLFRKEGQNVTLSCEQNLNHDAMYWYRQDPGQGLRLIYYSQIVNDFQKGDIAEGYSVSREKKESFPLTVTSAQKNPTAFYLCASSAGGVSSYEQYFGPGTRLTVT.